This TCR beta chain was retrieved from a study of shared clonotypes between healthy human individuals. CDR3 length: 16 amino acids. Trimming removed 5 bases at V and 0 bases at J, with 14 bases between. Germline V gene lookup returns CDR1 LNHNV and CDR2 YYDKDF (reference sequence). Measured with immunoSEQ multiplex PCR; TCRdb has only the in-frame clones, and not every one. The sample carries 1,500,000 or so clones, about 98.5% recorded once. This chain links TRBV15 with TRBJ1-3, with D uncertain. Sequenced input: naive CD4+ T cells sorted from blood. Indicated subset: CD45RA+ positively selected. This sequence was found in a man in his thirties or forties in good health. The CDR3 DNA reads TGTGCCACCAGCCGCAAACCCCAGAGCTCTGGAAACACCATATATTTT. Protein sequence: CATSRKPQSSGNTIYF.